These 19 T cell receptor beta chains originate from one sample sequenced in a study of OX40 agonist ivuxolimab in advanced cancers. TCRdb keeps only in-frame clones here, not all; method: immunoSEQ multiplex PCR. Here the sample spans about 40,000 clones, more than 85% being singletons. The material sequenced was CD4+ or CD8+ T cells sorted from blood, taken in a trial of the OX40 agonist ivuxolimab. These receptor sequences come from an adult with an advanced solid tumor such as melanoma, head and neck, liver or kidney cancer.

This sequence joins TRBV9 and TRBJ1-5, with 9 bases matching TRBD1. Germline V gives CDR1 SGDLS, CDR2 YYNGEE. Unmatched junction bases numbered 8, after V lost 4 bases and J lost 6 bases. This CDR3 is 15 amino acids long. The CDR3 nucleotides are TGTGCCAGCAGCACGGGACAGGGAGTGGGTCAGCCCCAGCATTTT. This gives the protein CASSTGQGVGQPQHF.

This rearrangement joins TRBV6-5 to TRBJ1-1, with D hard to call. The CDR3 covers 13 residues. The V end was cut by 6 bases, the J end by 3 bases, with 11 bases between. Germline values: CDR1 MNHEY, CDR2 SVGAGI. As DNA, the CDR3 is TGTGCCAGCAGGGCGCGCGTAGACACTGAAGCTTTCTTT. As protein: CASRARVDTEAFF.

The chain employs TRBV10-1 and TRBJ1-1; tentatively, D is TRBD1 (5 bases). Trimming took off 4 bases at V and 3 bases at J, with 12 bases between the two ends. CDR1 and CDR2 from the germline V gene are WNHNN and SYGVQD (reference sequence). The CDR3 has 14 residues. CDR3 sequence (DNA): TGCGCCAGCAGTGTGGAGGGGAGGGACACTGAAGCTTTCTTT. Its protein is CASSVEGRDTEAFF.

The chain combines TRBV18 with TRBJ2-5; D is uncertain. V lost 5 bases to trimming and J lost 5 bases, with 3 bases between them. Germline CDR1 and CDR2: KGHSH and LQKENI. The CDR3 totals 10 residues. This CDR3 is CASSRETQYF. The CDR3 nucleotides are TGTGCCAGCTCAAGGGAGACCCAGTACTTC.

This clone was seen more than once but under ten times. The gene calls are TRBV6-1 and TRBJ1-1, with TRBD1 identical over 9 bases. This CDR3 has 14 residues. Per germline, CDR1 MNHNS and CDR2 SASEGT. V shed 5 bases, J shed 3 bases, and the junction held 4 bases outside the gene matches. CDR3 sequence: CASSSDRGDTEAFF. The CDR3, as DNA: TGTGCCAGCAGTTCCGACAGGGGGGACACTGAAGCTTTCTTT.

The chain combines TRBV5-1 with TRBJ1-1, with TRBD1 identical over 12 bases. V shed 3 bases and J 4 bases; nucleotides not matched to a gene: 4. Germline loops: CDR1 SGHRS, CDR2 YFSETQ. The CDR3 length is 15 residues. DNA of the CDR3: TGCGCCAGCAGCTCGGGACAGGGGGCACTCACTGAAGCTTTCTTT. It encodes CASSSGQGALTEAFF. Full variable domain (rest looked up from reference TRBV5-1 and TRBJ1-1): KAGVTQTPRYLIKTRGQQVTLSCSPISGHRSVSWYQQTPGQGLQFLFEYFSETQRNKGNFPGRFSGRQFSNSRSEMNVSTLELGDSALYLCASSSGQGALTEAFFGQGTRLTVV.

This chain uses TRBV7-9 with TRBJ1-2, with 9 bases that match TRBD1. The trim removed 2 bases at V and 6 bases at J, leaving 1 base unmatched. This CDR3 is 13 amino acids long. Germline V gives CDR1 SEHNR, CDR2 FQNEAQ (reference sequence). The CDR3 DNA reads TGTGCCAGCAGCTTAAGGACAGGGGATGGCTACACCTTC. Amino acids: CASSLRTGDGYTF.

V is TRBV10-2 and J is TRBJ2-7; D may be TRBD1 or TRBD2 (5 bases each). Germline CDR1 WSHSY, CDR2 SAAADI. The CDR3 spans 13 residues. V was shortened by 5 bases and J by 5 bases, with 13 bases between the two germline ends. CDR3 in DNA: TGCGCCAGCAGTCCAAAGCTGGGGGACGAGCAGTACTTC. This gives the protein CASSPKLGDEQYF.

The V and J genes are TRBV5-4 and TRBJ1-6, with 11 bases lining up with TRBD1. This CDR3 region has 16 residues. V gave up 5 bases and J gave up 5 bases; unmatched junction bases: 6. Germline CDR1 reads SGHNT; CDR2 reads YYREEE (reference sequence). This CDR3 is CASRRTGGGNNSPLHF. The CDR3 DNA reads TGTGCCAGCAGACGGACAGGGGGCGGAAATAATTCACCCCTCCACTTT.

The CDR3 loop is CASNRRGGVLEQYF. CDR3 sequence (DNA): TGTGCCAGCAACCGTAGAGGGGGGGTGCTTGAGCAGTACTTC. The chain is built from TRBV2 and TRBJ2-7; possible D gene TRBD2, 7 bases. Germline CDR1 is SNHLY and CDR2 is FYNNEI. V was trimmed by 7 bases and J by 7 bases, leaving 20 bases between them. This CDR3 comprises 14 residues. Full variable domain (outside the CDR3, taken from reference TRBV2 and TRBJ2-7): EPEVTQTPSHQVTQMGQEVILRCVPISNHLYFYWYRQILGQKVEFLVSFYNNEISEKSEIFDDQFSVERPDGSNFTLKIRSTKLEDSAMYFCASNRRGGVLEQYFGPGTRLTVT.

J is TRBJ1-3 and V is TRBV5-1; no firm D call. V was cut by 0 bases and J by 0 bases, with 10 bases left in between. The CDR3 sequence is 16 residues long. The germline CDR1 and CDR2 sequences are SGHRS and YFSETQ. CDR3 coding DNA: TGCGCCAGCAGCTTGGGATACGTCTACTCTGGAAACACCATATATTTT. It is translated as CASSLGYVYSGNTIYF.

The CDR3 loop is CASSVTGDGQPQHF. CDR3 nucleotides: TGTGCCAGTAGTGTAACAGGGGATGGCCAGCCCCAGCATTTT. The chain has TRBV19 and TRBJ1-5, with 7 bases aligning to TRBD1. The CDR3 is 14 residues long. Germline CDR1 is LNHDA and CDR2 is SQIVND (reference sequence). With V trimmed by 5 bases and J by 7 bases, 8 bases remained unmatched. Full variable domain (remainder filled in from reference TRBV19 and TRBJ1-5): DGGITQSPKYLFRKEGQNVTLSCEQNLNHDAMYWYRQDPGQGLRLIYYSQIVNDFQKGDIAEGYSVSREKKESFPLTVTSAQKNPTAFYLCASSVTGDGQPQHFGDGTRLSIL.

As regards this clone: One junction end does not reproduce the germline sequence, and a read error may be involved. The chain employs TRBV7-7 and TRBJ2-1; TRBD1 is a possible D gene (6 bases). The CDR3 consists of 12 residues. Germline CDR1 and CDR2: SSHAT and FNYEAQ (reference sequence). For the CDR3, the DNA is TGTGCTAGCAGCTTAGGGGGTGGGGAGCAGTTCTTC. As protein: CASSLGGGEQFF.

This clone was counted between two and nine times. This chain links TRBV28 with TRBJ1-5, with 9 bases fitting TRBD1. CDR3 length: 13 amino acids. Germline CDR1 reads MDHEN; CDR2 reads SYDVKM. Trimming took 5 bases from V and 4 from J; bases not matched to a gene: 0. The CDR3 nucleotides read TGTGCCAGCAGTGGGACAGGGAATCAGCCCCAGCATTTT. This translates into CASSGTGNQPQHF.

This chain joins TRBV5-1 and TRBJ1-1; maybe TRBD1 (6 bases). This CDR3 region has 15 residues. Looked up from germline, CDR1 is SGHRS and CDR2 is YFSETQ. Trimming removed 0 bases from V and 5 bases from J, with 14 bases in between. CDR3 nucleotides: TGCGCCAGCAGCTTGGATCGAGGGGGGGAAACTGAAGCTTTCTTT. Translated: CASSLDRGGETEAFF.

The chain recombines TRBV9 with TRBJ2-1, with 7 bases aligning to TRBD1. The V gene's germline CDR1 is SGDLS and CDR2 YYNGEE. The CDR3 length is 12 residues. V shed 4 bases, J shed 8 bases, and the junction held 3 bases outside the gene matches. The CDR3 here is CASSPGQDEQFF. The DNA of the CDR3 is TGTGCCAGCAGCCCAGGACAGGATGAGCAGTTCTTC. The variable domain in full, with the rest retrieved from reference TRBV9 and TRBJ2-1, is DSGVTQTPKHLITATGQRVTLRCSPRSGDLSVYWYQQSLDQGLQFLIQYYNGEERAKGNILERFSAQQFPDLHSELNLSSLELGDSALYFCASSPGQDEQFFGPGTRLTVL.

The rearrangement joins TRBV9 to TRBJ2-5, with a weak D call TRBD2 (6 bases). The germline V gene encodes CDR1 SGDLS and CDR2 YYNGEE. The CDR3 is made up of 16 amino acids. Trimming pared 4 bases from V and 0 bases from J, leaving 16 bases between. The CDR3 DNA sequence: TGTGCCAGCAGCCCGAGAGGGACTGCTAACCAAGAGACCCAGTACTTC. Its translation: CASSPRGTANQETQYF. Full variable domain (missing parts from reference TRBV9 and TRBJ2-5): DSGVTQTPKHLITATGQRVTLRCSPRSGDLSVYWYQQSLDQGLQFLIQYYNGEERAKGNILERFSAQQFPDLHSELNLSSLELGDSALYFCASSPRGTANQETQYFGPGTRLLVL.

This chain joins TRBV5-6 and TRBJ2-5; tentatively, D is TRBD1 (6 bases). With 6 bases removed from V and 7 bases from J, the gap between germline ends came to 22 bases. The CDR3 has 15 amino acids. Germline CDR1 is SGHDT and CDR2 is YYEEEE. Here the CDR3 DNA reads TGTGCCAGCACGAAGGGGGAGACCAGATTGGGGACCCAGTACTTC. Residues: CASTKGETRLGTQYF.

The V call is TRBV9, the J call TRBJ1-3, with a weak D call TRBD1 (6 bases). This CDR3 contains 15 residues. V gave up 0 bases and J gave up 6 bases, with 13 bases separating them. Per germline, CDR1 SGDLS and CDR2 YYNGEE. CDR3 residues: CASSVAGGAQNTIYF. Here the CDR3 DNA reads TGTGCCAGCAGCGTAGCTGGGGGGGCCCAAAACACCATATATTTT.